One sample yielded the 5 T cell receptor beta chains listed below, sequenced in a study of blood T cell repertoires in COVID-19. Produced via immunoSEQ multiplex PCR; TCRdb's table is partial and in-frame only. The sample carries under 150,000 clones, around 85% recorded once. Sequences were obtained from peripheral blood. Receptors were obtained from a woman between 40 and 55 years old with active or convalescent COVID-19.

The chain uses TRBV11-2 and TRBJ1-2, with D possibly TRBD1 on 5 matching bases. Between the trimmed V and J ends, which lost 4 bases and 6 bases, there was a span of 18 bases. This CDR3 contains 15 residues. The germline CDR1 and CDR2 sequences are SGHAT and FQNNGV. The CDR3: CASSSLAGTGDGYTF. For the CDR3, the DNA is TGTGCCAGCAGCTCCCTCGCCGGGACGGGGGATGGCTACACCTTC.

This chain joins TRBV7-8 and TRBJ2-7, with D possibly TRBD1 on 6 matching bases. The germline gives CDR1 SGHVS, CDR2 FQNEAQ. The CDR3 has 14 amino acids. Trimming left V 3 bases short and J 6 bases short, with 15 bases between. CDR3 amino acids: CASSFLQGWGEQYF. CDR3 DNA: TGTGCCAGCAGCTTCCTCCAGGGGTGGGGCGAGCAGTACTTC.

The rearrangement links TRBV18 to TRBJ1-4; D call uncertain. The V gene lost 3 bases and the J gene lost 7 bases, with 3 bases spanning the gap. The CDR3 covers 11 residues. The germline CDR1 and CDR2 sequences are KGHSH and LQKENI. CDR3 loop: CASSPSEKLFF. The CDR3 coding sequence is TGTGCCAGCTCACCCTCTGAAAAACTGTTTTTT.

The V and J genes are TRBV6-1 and TRBJ2-1; 9 bases map to TRBD2. The germline V gene has CDR1 MNHNS and CDR2 SASEGT. V shed 3 bases, J shed 2 bases, and the junction held 2 bases outside the gene matches. CDR3 length: 15 residues. The CDR3 nucleotides are TGTGCCAGCAGTGAGCTAGCGGGACCCTACAATGAGCAGTTCTTC. Translating gives CASSELAGPYNEQFF.

The CDR3: CASSRTGGMNTEAFF. As DNA, the CDR3 is TGTGCCAGCAGCAGGACAGGGGGGATGAACACTGAAGCTTTCTTT. The chain carries TRBV6-5 and TRBJ1-1, with 10 bases identical to TRBD1. The V gene's germline CDR1 is MNHEY and CDR2 SVGAGI. V trimming: 6 bases; J trimming: 0 bases; junction bases outside the gene matches: 4. This CDR3 is built from 15 residues.